This T cell receptor (beta chain) was documented in a study of blood T cell repertoires in COVID-19. The wider study: COVID-19 samples, acute and convalescent, were from the United States, Italy and Spain. In each case, the material was cDNA or gDNA derived from T cells, B-cell-depleted T cells, or PBMCs.

As handled by the study authors: Amplification of reference gene primers was used by the study to estimate nucleated cell counts. Measured with immunoSEQ multiplex PCR; TCRdb has only the in-frame clones, and not every one. That table supplies the V and J calls and clone size; D and trimming were determined from the DNA. The table shows about 73,000 clones, with approximately 82% occurring only once. This clone was recorded once. Trimming took off 1 base at V and 0 bases at J, with 7 bases between the two ends. Germline V gene data show CDR1 as LNHDA and CDR2 as SQIVND (reference sequence). The CDR3 sequence is 15 residues long.

Sequences were obtained from peripheral blood. The clonotype originates from a middle-aged man with active COVID-19. The chain uses TRBV19 and TRBJ2-1; D is ambiguous. The CDR3 nucleotides read TGTGCCAGTAGTATAGTGGTGAGCTCCTACAATGAGCAGTTCTTC. Translation: CASSIVVSSYNEQFF. Complete variable domain (other parts from reference TRBV19 and TRBJ2-1): DGGITQSPKYLFRKEGQNVTLSCEQNLNHDAMYWYRQDPGQGLRLIYYSQIVNDFQKGDIAEGYSVSREKKESFPLTVTSAQKNPTAFYLCASSIVVSSYNEQFFGPGTRLTVL.